These T cell receptor beta chains were read from a single sample in a study of T cell responses to AZD1222 COVID-19 vaccine. The repertoire was sequenced with immunoSEQ multiplex PCR; TCRdb's copy has only in-frame clones and lacks some. The data contain about 90,000 clones, 90% to 95% of them singletons. This specimen consisted of peripheral blood, obtained on day 0 of MenACWY control vaccination. These receptors came from an adult in good health. Each CDR3 is given with its conserved first and last residue. The D gene is left open where the match is weak. Rows give clone size only sometimes, using once, few, many, or a class for an expanded clone.

clone_size	v_call	j_call	d_call	cdr3_aa	cdr3_nt
NA	TRBV18	TRBJ1-3	NA	CASSPPSFGDTIYF	TGTGCCAGCTCACCACCAAGTTTCGGTGACACCATATATTTT
once	TRBV19	TRBJ1-5	NA	CATARDEDQPQHF	TGTGCCACCGCACGGGACGAGGATCAGCCCCAGCATTTT
NA	TRBV6-6	TRBJ2-7	TRBD1	CASSYRQGAVEQYF	TGTGCCAGCAGTTACAGGCAGGGGGCGGTCGAGCAGTACTTC
NA	TRBV7-2	TRBJ2-7	NA	CASSPHREGNEQYF	TGTGCCAGCAGCCCGCACCGGGAAGGCAACGAGCAGTACTTC
once	TRBV7-9	TRBJ2-2	NA	CASSFGSPNTGELFF	TGTGCCAGCAGCTTCGGCTCCCCGAACACCGGGGAGCTGTTTTTT
NA	TRBV7-2	TRBJ1-1	NA	CASSEQGFAAFF	TGTGCCAGCAGCGAGCAGGGATTTGCAGCTTTCTTT
NA	TRBV7-8	TRBJ1-2	TRBD1	CASSLTIRQGQGLRYGYTF	TGTGCCAGCAGCTTAACTATACGCCAGGGACAGGGGCTCCGCTATGGCTACACCTTC
once	TRBV6-5	TRBJ2-1	NA	CASSYSGLGGANEQFF	TGTGCCAGCAGTTACTCGGGGCTAGGGGGGGCCAATGAGCAGTTCTTC
NA	TRBV19	TRBJ2-3	TRBD1	CASSSRTGGTDTQYF	TGTGCCAGTAGTTCCAGGACAGGGGGCACAGATACGCAGTATTTT
NA	TRBV7-8	TRBJ1-3	TRBD1	CASSPGQSSGNTIYF	TGTGCCAGCAGCCCGGGACAGAGCTCTGGAAACACCATATATTTT
NA	TRBV5-1	TRBJ2-1	NA	CASSYDPLGEQFF	TGCGCCAGCAGCTACGACCCCCTGGGTGAGCAGTTCTTC
once	TRBV6-5	TRBJ2-7	TRBD2	CASHGTSGSYEQYF	TGTGCCAGCCATGGGACTAGCGGATCCTACGAGCAGTACTTC
NA	TRBV9	TRBJ1-2	NA	CASSVGRVGGYTF	TGTGCCAGCAGCGTAGGCAGGGTTGGCGGCTACACCTTC
NA	TRBV19	TRBJ2-7	TRBD1	CASSPPGQSYEQYF	TGTGCCAGTAGCCCTCCGGGACAGAGTTACGAGCAGTACTTC
NA	TRBV6-2/TRBV6-3	TRBJ1-1	NA	CASSYPVGGVNTEAFF	TGTGCCAGCAGTTACCCCGTAGGGGGGGTGAACACTGAAGCTTTCTTT
few	TRBV21-1	TRBJ2-7	NA	CASTQRVGRKPGLAREQYF	TGTGCCAGCACCCAAAGGGTTGGACGAAAGCCGGGACTAGCGAGGGAGCAGTACTTC
NA	TRBV5-1	TRBJ1-1	NA	CASRRAELNTEAFF	TGCGCCAGCCGGCGGGCGGAATTGAACACTGAAGCTTTCTTT
NA	TRBV28	TRBJ1-4	NA	CASTKGATNEKLFF	TGTGCCAGCACGAAGGGTGCAACTAATGAAAAACTGTTTTTT
NA	TRBV6-1	TRBJ2-7	TRBD1	CASSEAITGGHEQYF	TGTGCCAGCAGTGAAGCTATTACAGGGGGCCACGAGCAGTACTTC
NA	TRBV5-1	TRBJ1-1	NA	CASTSGDGRMNTEAFF	TGCGCCAGCACCTCAGGGGATGGCAGGATGAACACTGAAGCTTTCTTT
NA	TRBV7-9	TRBJ2-1	TRBD2	CASSFRTSGRAEQFF	TGTGCCAGCAGCTTTCGGACTAGCGGGAGGGCCGAGCAGTTCTTC
NA	TRBV29-1	TRBJ2-1	NA	CSATLYRDEQFF	TGCAGCGCCACCCTATACAGGGATGAGCAGTTCTTC
NA	TRBV5-1	TRBJ1-6	NA	CASSRGGELRNSPLHF	TGCGCCAGCAGTCGGGGCGGGGAACTTCGTAATTCACCCCTCCACTTT
NA	TRBV5-1	TRBJ2-5	NA	CASSLGRREETQYF	TGCGCCAGCAGCCTGGGACGGAGGGAGGAGACCCAGTACTTC
few	TRBV7-3	TRBJ1-2	TRBD1	CASSLEGGRGYTF	TGTGCCAGCAGCTTAGAAGGGGGCCGTGGCTACACCTTC
once	TRBV2	TRBJ1-5	NA	CASSRGGPNQPQHF	TGTGCCAGCAGTCGCGGGGGGCCGAATCAGCCCCAGCATTTT
NA	TRBV27	TRBJ1-4	NA	CASSRRAATNEKLFF	TGTGCCAGCAGTCGGAGAGCCGCAACTAATGAAAAACTGTTTTTT
NA	TRBV15	TRBJ2-7	NA	CATSRDQVLREQYF	TGTGCCACCAGCAGAGATCAGGTCCTTCGGGAGCAGTACTTC
NA	TRBV20-1	TRBJ2-2	TRBD2	CSASGLAGPRVTGELFF	TGCAGTGCTAGTGGACTAGCGGGACCGCGGGTCACCGGGGAGCTGTTTTTT
NA	TRBV3-1/TRBV3-2	TRBJ1-1	TRBD1	CASSQGGGGTEAFF	TGTGCCAGCAGCCAAGGAGGGGGCGGTACTGAAGCTTTCTTT
NA	TRBV13	TRBJ1-6	TRBD1	CASSGRWTGNNSPLHF	TGTGCCAGCAGCGGGCGGTGGACAGGGAATAATTCACCCCTCCACTTT
NA	TRBV2	TRBJ1-3	NA	CASSDGTTGNTIYF	TGTGCCAGCAGTGACGGGACAACTGGAAACACCATATATTTT
NA	TRBV21-1	TRBJ1-6	NA	CASSKRQPVAPLHF	TGTGCCAGCAGCAAGAGGCAACCCGTGGCACCCCTCCACTTT
NA	TRBV18	TRBJ1-1	TRBD1	CASSPGTGGKRNTEAFF	TGTGCCAGCTCACCAGGGACAGGGGGTAAGAGGAACACTGAAGCTTTCTTT
NA	TRBV11-2	TRBJ1-3	NA	CASSLEGGPGNTIYF	TGTGCCAGCAGCTTAGAGGGAGGCCCTGGAAACACCATATATTTT
NA	TRBV29-1	TRBJ1-3	TRBD1	CSVIEGASGNTIYF	TGCAGCGTTATTGAGGGGGCGTCTGGAAACACCATATATTTT
NA	TRBV5-1	TRBJ1-3	TRBD1	CASSLGQGDNFVRSGNTIYF	TGCGCCAGCAGCTTGGGGCAGGGGGACAATTTTGTACGCTCTGGAAACACCATATATTTT
NA	TRBV24-1	TRBJ1-5	NA	CATSDSTGKPGSQPQHF	TGTGCCACCAGTGACTCAACAGGAAAACCCGGATCCCAGCCCCAGCATTTT
NA	TRBV5-1	TRBJ2-3	NA	CASSLDRGPQMYTQYF	TGCGCCAGCAGCTTGGATAGGGGCCCGCAAATGTATACGCAGTATTTT
NA	TRBV5-1	TRBJ2-7	NA	CASSLEPGETYEQYF	TGCGCCAGCAGCTTGGAGCCCGGGGAAACTTACGAGCAGTACTTC
NA	TRBV5-4	TRBJ2-1	NA	CASSPESSYNEQFF	TGTGCCAGCAGTCCGGAGAGCTCCTACAATGAGCAGTTCTTC
NA	TRBV6-2/TRBV6-3	TRBJ2-5	NA	CASSYSMRTHIQETQYF	TGTGCCAGCAGTTACTCGATGCGGACACATATACAAGAGACCCAGTACTTC
NA	TRBV6-6	TRBJ1-2	NA	CASSYSSAAYGYTF	TGTGCCAGCAGTTACTCCTCGGCAGCCTATGGCTACACCTTC
NA	TRBV3-1/TRBV3-2	TRBJ1-1	NA	CASSQGWINTEAFF	TGTGCCAGCAGCCAAGGGTGGATTAACACTGAAGCTTTCTTT
NA	TRBV18	TRBJ2-3	NA	CASSPRTAQGTDTQYF	TGTGCCAGCTCACCTCGGACAGCTCAGGGCACAGATACGCAGTATTTT
NA	TRBV9	TRBJ2-1	TRBD2	CASSESSGLVDEQFF	TGTGCCAGCAGTGAGTCTAGCGGGCTAGTCGATGAGCAGTTCTTC
NA	TRBV19	TRBJ2-6	NA	CASTSQGDSSGANVLTF	TGTGCCAGTACCTCCCAGGGGGACTCCTCTGGGGCCAACGTCCTGACTTTC
NA	TRBV13	TRBJ1-2	NA	CASSLGSGGHYGYTF	TGTGCCAGCAGCTTAGGAAGTGGCGGCCACTATGGCTACACCTTC
NA	TRBV28	TRBJ2-3	NA	CASETGTDTQYF	TGTGCCAGCGAAACAGGCACAGATACGCAGTATTTT
NA	TRBV5-3	TRBJ2-1	TRBD2	CARRNLRGLAGARRYNEQFF	TGTGCCAGACGGAACTTGAGGGGACTAGCGGGGGCCCGTCGGTACAATGAGCAGTTCTTC
NA	TRBV19	TRBJ2-3	NA	CASRRAEGLITDTQYF	TGTGCCAGTAGGAGAGCGGAGGGGCTCATCACAGATACGCAGTATTTT
once	TRBV19	TRBJ1-5	TRBD1	CASMKGARDQPQHF	TGTGCCAGTATGAAGGGGGCACGGGATCAGCCCCAGCATTTT
once	TRBV28	TRBJ2-1	TRBD2	CASSSTGTSFVYNEQFF	TGTGCCAGCAGCAGTACCGGGACTAGCTTTGTCTACAATGAGCAGTTCTTC
NA	TRBV3-1/TRBV3-2	TRBJ2-5	NA	CASSQAGEETQYF	TGTGCCAGCAGCCAAGCGGGGGAAGAGACCCAGTACTTC
NA	TRBV6-5	TRBJ2-7	TRBD1	CASSYSGTGVSEQYF	TGTGCCAGCAGTTACTCTGGGACAGGCGTTTCCGAGCAGTACTTC